The 20 T cell receptor beta chains below were found in one sample sequenced in a study of OX40 agonist ivuxolimab in advanced cancers. Produced via immunoSEQ multiplex PCR; TCRdb's table is partial and in-frame only. Among fewer than 100,000 clones, approximately 91% were seen once, and the ten largest hold around 0.34%. The sequenced sample was CD4+ or CD8+ T cells sorted from blood, obtained in a trial of the OX40 agonist ivuxolimab. All receptors derive from an adult with an advanced solid tumor such as melanoma, head and neck, liver or kidney cancer.

The J gene is TRBJ2-1, the V gene TRBV18; 9 nucleotides agree with TRBD2. The CDR3 covers 14 residues. Germline loops: CDR1 KGHSH, CDR2 LQKENI. V lost 4 bases and J lost 4; bases outside the gene matches: 2. The CDR3 here is CASSRTSEYNEQFF. CDR3 DNA sequence: TGTGCCAGCTCACGGACTAGCGAGTACAATGAGCAGTTCTTC.

V gene TRBV4-3 combines with J gene TRBJ2-1; 8 positions agree with TRBD1. CDR1 is LGHNA, CDR2 YSLEER, per germline. The CDR3 has 15 residues. V lost 1 base, J lost 7 bases, and 6 bases stayed unmatched. The CDR3 loop is CASSQGQGARNEQFF. Here the CDR3 DNA reads TGCGCCAGCAGCCAAGGGCAGGGGGCCCGTAATGAGCAGTTCTTC.

This chain links TRBV28 with TRBJ2-1; 9 nucleotides agree with TRBD2. With 7 bases clipped from V and 0 bases from J, the junction kept 4 bases outside the gene matches. CDR3 length equals 15 residues. Germline-derived CDR1 and CDR2 are MDHEN and SYDVKM. CDR3: CASILSGSSYNEQFF. The DNA of the CDR3 is TGTGCCAGCATCCTTAGCGGGAGCTCCTACAATGAGCAGTTCTTC.

The chain recombines TRBV7-2 with TRBJ2-5; unclear D gene. The CDR3 has 14 amino acids. Germline-derived CDR1 and CDR2 are SGHTA and FQGNSA. The V gene lost 5 bases and the J gene lost 4 bases, with 14 bases spanning the gap. The CDR3 sequence is CASSHGPSSETQYF. The CDR3 nucleotides read TGTGCCAGCAGCCATGGACCCTCCTCAGAGACCCAGTACTTC. Full variable domain (outside the CDR3, taken from reference TRBV7-2 and TRBJ2-5): GAGVSQSPSNKVTEKGKDVELRCDPISGHTALYWYRQSLGQGLEFLIYFQGNSAPDKSGLPSDRFSAERTGGSVSTLTIQRTQQEDSAVYLCASSHGPSSETQYFGPGTRLLVL.

This chain uses TRBV6-4 with TRBJ2-1, with unresolved D. The CDR3 is 11 residues long. Trimming took off 10 bases at V and 8 bases at J, with 12 bases between the two ends. From germline, CDR1 is MRHNA and CDR2 SNTAGT. Here the CDR3 DNA reads TGTGCCAACCCATGCGGCTATGAGCAGTTCTTC. It translates to CANPCGYEQFF.

The CDR3: CASSLGPESNQPQHF. The CDR3 DNA is TGTGCCAGCAGCTTAGGTCCAGAGAGCAATCAGCCCCAGCATTTT. The rearrangement uses TRBV7-2 and TRBJ1-5; D unclear. V dropped 1 base and J dropped 1 base, with 8 bases sitting between them. The CDR3 runs 15 residues. Per germline, CDR1 SGHTA and CDR2 FQGNSA.

The chain recombines TRBV2 with TRBJ2-1; D possibly uses TRBD1 or TRBD2 (5 bases each). V lost 6 bases, J lost 1 base, and 10 bases lay in between. The CDR3 contains 14 residues. The germline CDR1 and CDR2 sequences are SNHLY and FYNNEI. The CDR3 loop is CASRKRGSYNEQFF. The CDR3 DNA follows: TGTGCCAGCAGAAAGAGGGGATCCTACAATGAGCAGTTCTTC.

The V and J genes are TRBV27 and TRBJ2-1; 8 bases align to TRBD2. The CDR3 has 15 residues. Germline V gene sequence: CDR1 MNHEY, CDR2 SMNVEV (reference sequence). The junction had 4 bases not matched to a gene; V was cut back by 2 bases and J by 4 bases. CDR3 sequence: CASSLVLAEYNEQFF. CDR3 nucleotide sequence: TGTGCCAGCAGTTTAGTACTAGCGGAATACAATGAGCAGTTCTTC.

The chain uses TRBV19 and TRBJ1-1; D ambiguous. CDR1 is LNHDA and CDR2 is SQIVND in the germline V gene (reference sequence). The CDR3 length is 16 residues. With 6 bases removed from V and 0 bases from J, the gap between germline ends came to 17 bases. CDR3 in amino acids: CASRLAHELLNTEAFF. The CDR3 DNA reads as TGTGCCAGTAGACTAGCGCACGAGCTACTGAACACTGAAGCTTTCTTT.

The chain is built from TRBV12-2 and TRBJ2-2; TRBD2, the table's D call, lacks a check against the DNA. TRBV12-2 corresponds to a pseudogene. The CDR3 is 19 amino acids. CDR3 DNA sequence: TGTGCAAGTCGCTTAGCGCGGGCTAGCGGGAGGGCAGTCTCCGGGGAGCTGTTTTTT. Translation: CASRLARASGRAVSGELFF.

The genes are TRBV11-2 and TRBJ2-4; 9 positions match TRBD2. Looked up from germline, CDR1 is SGHAT and CDR2 is FQNNGV. The trim removed 0 bases at V and 4 bases at J, leaving 1 base unmatched. The CDR3 contains 15 residues. The CDR3 DNA reads TGTGCCAGCAGCTTAGAACTAGCGGGTAAAAACATTCAGTACTTC. Translating gives CASSLELAGKNIQYF. Variable domain in full (rest from reference TRBV11-2 and TRBJ2-4): EAGVAQSPRYKIIEKRQSVAFWCNPISGHATLYWYQQILGQGPKLLIQFQNNGVVDDSQLPKDRFSAERLKGVDSTLKIQPAKLEDSAVYLCASSLELAGKNIQYFGAGTRLSVL.

There are a few counts of this clone. The rearrangement joins TRBV30 to TRBJ1-1, with 7 bases identical to TRBD1. Germline-derived CDR1 and CDR2 are GTSNPN and SVGIG (reference sequence). The junction had 7 bases not matched to a gene; V was cut back by 3 bases and J by 0 bases. The CDR3 loop spans 15 amino acids. This chain's CDR3 is CAWRVRDRMNTEAFF. As DNA, the CDR3 is TGTGCCTGGAGAGTTCGGGACAGAATGAACACTGAAGCTTTCTTT.

The rearrangement links TRBV7-3 to TRBJ2-1, with no clear D. V was cut by 5 bases and J by 5 bases, with 4 bases left in between. The CDR3 has 11 residues. The germline CDR1 and CDR2 sequences are SGHTA and FQGTGA. CDR3 in DNA: TGTGCCAGCAGCCAAAACAATGAGCAGTTCTTC. Protein product: CASSQNNEQFF.

The V and J genes are TRBV7-3 and TRBJ2-2; perhaps TRBD1 as D (6 bases). Trimming took off 5 bases at V and 6 bases at J, with 13 bases between the two ends. The CDR3 spans 14 residues. CDR1 and CDR2 from the germline V gene are SGHTA and FQGTGA. CDR3 in amino acids: CASSPNRAAGELFF. In DNA, the CDR3 is TGTGCCAGCAGCCCAAACAGGGCCGCCGGGGAGCTGTTTTTT.

The chain uses TRBV11-2 and TRBJ2-5; D unresolved. Germline CDR1 reads SGHAT; CDR2 reads FQNNGV. V was trimmed by 0 bases and J by 7 bases, leaving 9 bases between them. This CDR3 has 13 amino acids. The CDR3 sequence is CASSLEGRGTQYF. CDR3 DNA: TGTGCCAGCAGCTTAGAGGGAAGAGGGACCCAGTACTTC. The full variable domain, in which reference TRBV11-2 and TRBJ2-5 provide the parts outside the CDR3, is EAGVAQSPRYKIIEKRQSVAFWCNPISGHATLYWYQQILGQGPKLLIQFQNNGVVDDSQLPKDRFSAERLKGVDSTLKIQPAKLEDSAVYLCASSLEGRGTQYFGPGTRLLVL.

V usage is TRBV6-1 and J usage is TRBJ2-7, with D unclear. Germline V CDR1 and CDR2: MNHNS, SASEGT. This CDR3 is 13 amino acids long. V was pared by 4 bases and J by 1 base, with 8 bases between. CDR3 DNA sequence: TGTGCCAGCAGTGTCAGAGTATCCTACGAGCAGTACTTC. Its translation: CASSVRVSYEQYF.

The CDR3 here is CASSETSGRVIEQFF. DNA for the CDR3: TGTGCCAGCAGTGAGACTAGCGGGAGGGTCATTGAGCAGTTCTTC. V is TRBV6-4 and J is TRBJ2-1; 14 nucleotides align to TRBD2. V dropped 3 bases and J dropped 9; count of bases not matched to a gene: 4. The CDR3 length is 15 residues. Germline lookup yields CDR1 MRHNA and CDR2 SNTAGT.

V is TRBV28 and J is TRBJ1-2; D might be TRBD1 (5 bases). V was pared by 7 bases and J by 6 bases, with 15 bases between. Germline V lookup: CDR1 MDHEN, CDR2 SYDVKM. The CDR3 length is 13 residues. The CDR3 region has the DNA TGTGCCAGCAAGACCAGGGTTCTGGATGGCTACACCTTC. Protein: CASKTRVLDGYTF.

Note on this clone: Other DNA sequences in the same sample also yield this CDR3. The V call is TRBV4-1, the J call TRBJ1-1; no clear D. Germline CDR1 reads MGHRA; CDR2 reads YSYEKL. The CDR3 extends over 15 amino acids. The V and J ends lost 1 base and 1 base respectively, with 10 bases between them. CDR3 protein: CASSQGAATNTEAFF. CDR3 coding DNA: TGCGCCAGCAGCCAAGGAGCGGCTACGAACACTGAAGCTTTCTTT.

The CDR3 sequence is CASSSGTGVDEQYF. CDR3 nucleotide sequence: TGCGCCAGCAGCTCCGGGACAGGGGTCGACGAGCAGTACTTC. The chain couples TRBV5-1 to TRBJ2-7; TRBD1 matches 10 bases. Germline assignment: CDR1 SGHRS and CDR2 YFSETQ. Trimming removed 3 bases from V and 5 bases from J; junction bases left unmatched: 5. This CDR3 is 14 amino acids long.